The 30 T cell receptor beta chains below come from one sample, sequenced in a study of vaccination and CD4 T cells after COVID-19. Cultured CD4+ T-cell DNA underwent Oncomine TCR Beta short-read sequencing. TCRdb independently ran MiXCR on the PCR reads; one entry per CDR3 protein. The sample yields more than 12,000 distinct CDR3 sequences, 73% seen once. Treatment specified: 10-day PBMC culture with coronavirus spike peptide pools or control peptides (ViraFEST assay). Their cognate antigens are unknown. Sequenced: CD4+ T cells from blood, cultured in vitro. All receptors derive from a human donor who had recovered from COVID-19.

This clonotype is judged medium-sized. The genes are TRBV24-1 and TRBJ1-2; 7 bases line up with TRBD1. The junction had 15 bases not matched to a gene; V was cut back by 3 bases and J by 3 bases. In germline, CDR1 is KGHDR, CDR2 SFDVKD. The CDR3 is made up of 18 amino acids. The chain's CDR3 is CATSDGSRQGPLDYGYTF. CDR3 sequence (DNA): TGTGCCACCAGTGATGGTTCCCGACAGGGTCCCTTAGACTATGGCTACACCTTC.

The V gene is TRBV20-1, the J gene TRBJ2-5; 7 nucleotides align to TRBD1. V lost 3 bases to trimming and J lost 4 bases; unmatched junction nucleotides: 11. Germline V gene data show CDR1 as DFQATT and CDR2 as SNEGSKA (reference sequence). The CDR3 totals 15 residues. The CDR3 region has the DNA TGCAGTGCTAGCCTGGGACAGCCTAGAAGAGAGACCCAGTACTTC. Translation: CSASLGQPRRETQYF.

The V call is TRBV4-3, the J call TRBJ1-1; D remains unclear. Trimming cost V 3 bases and J 4 bases, with 9 bases left between them. Germline V gene data show CDR1 as LGHNA and CDR2 as YSLEER. This CDR3 is 13 amino acids long. The CDR3 loop reads CASSHSEGTEAFF. Written as DNA, the CDR3 is TGCGCCAGCAGCCATTCCGAGGGCACTGAAGCTTTCTTT.

The chain recombines TRBV20-1 with TRBJ2-3; D is possibly TRBD1 (5 bases). The CDR3 totals 14 residues. The ends were cut back, 6 bases at V and 2 bases at J, with 15 bases in the middle. Germline values: CDR1 DFQATT, CDR2 SNEGSKA (reference sequence). Written as DNA, the CDR3 is TGCAGTGCCCCACTCTGGGGCACCACAGATACGCAGTATTTT. Its translation: CSAPLWGTTDTQYF.

The count of this clonotype is one. The chain employs TRBV7-2 and TRBJ2-7, with TRBD2 matching 8 bases. This CDR3 comprises 14 residues. CDR1 is SGHTA and CDR2 is FQGNSA in the germline V gene. J was trimmed by 9 bases and V by 2 bases; bases with no gene match: 9. The CDR3 DNA is TGTGCCAGCAGCTTATTAGCGGGATCTCGCGGGCAGTACTTC. It translates to CASSLLAGSRGQYF.

V gene TRBV24-1 combines with J gene TRBJ1-1; D gene unclear. Germline CDR1 reads KGHDR; CDR2 reads SFDVKD. The CDR3 covers 12 residues. V dropped 5 bases and J dropped 2 bases, with 5 bases sitting between them. CDR3 DNA sequence: TGTGCCACCAGTGGGGCAAACACTGAAGCTTTCTTT. It is translated as CATSGANTEAFF.

This clonotype appeared a single time. The chain carries TRBV7-2 and TRBJ2-7; no reliable D call. This CDR3 is built from 14 residues. CDR1 is SGHTA, CDR2 FQGNSA, per germline. V lost 4 bases and J 2 bases, leaving 12 bases between the germline ends. In DNA, the CDR3 is TGTGCCAGCAGCTCGGTTTTCCCCGCCTACGAGCAGTACTTC. Its protein is CASSSVFPAYEQYF.

J is TRBJ2-3 and V is TRBV20-1, with D unclear. CDR3 size: 13 residues. Germline V gene data show CDR1 as DFQATT and CDR2 as SNEGSKA (reference sequence). Between the trimmed V and J ends, which lost 3 bases and 0 bases, there was a span of 7 bases. CDR3 loop: CSARWQSTDTQYF. The CDR3 DNA reads TGCAGTGCTAGGTGGCAAAGCACAGATACGCAGTATTTT.

In its sample, this clonotype was seen a few times. The chain employs TRBV20-1 and TRBJ2-7; D perhaps matches TRBD1 (5 bases). The CDR3 totals 12 residues. Trimming stripped 3 bases from V and 6 bases from J, with 12 bases between. Germline V gives CDR1 DFQATT, CDR2 SNEGSKA (reference sequence). CDR3 bases: TGCAGTGCTAGCTCCTGGGGCGGCGAGCAGTACTTC. Translation: CSASSWGGEQYF.

V usage is TRBV21-1 and J usage is TRBJ2-6; the table gives TRBD2 as D, unverified against the DNA. TRBV21-1 is flagged as a pseudogene. The CDR3 is 19 amino acids. The DNA for the CDR3 is TGTGCCAGCAGCAAAGGGCCCACGGGGCCCCACTCTGGGGCCAACGTCCTGACTTTC. It codes for CASSKGPTGPHSGANVLTF.

The chain uses TRBV29-1 and TRBJ1-1; no clear D gene. CDR1 is SQVTM, CDR2 ANQGSEA, per germline. CDR3 length: 14 amino acids. Trimming removed 5 bases at V and 0 bases at J, with 13 bases between. Here the CDR3 DNA reads TGCAGCGTTTTTTTTGGGTGGATGAACACTGAAGCTTTCTTT. The encoded protein is CSVFFGWMNTEAFF.

J is TRBJ2-4 and V is TRBV7-8, with TRBD2 as a possible D gene (5 bases). The germline V and J ends were trimmed by 4 bases and 9 bases, with 16 bases remaining between them. The V gene's germline CDR1 is SGHVS and CDR2 FQNEAQ. The CDR3 loop spans 14 amino acids. The CDR3 DNA reads TGTGCCAGCAGCTCCCGGACTGGGGAAGGCATTCAGTACTTC. Its protein product is CASSSRTGEGIQYF.

The CDR3 region has the DNA TGCAGTGCCCCTTGGATCGGACAGCCAGAGACCCAGTACTTC. Its translation is CSAPWIGQPETQYF. The rearrangement links TRBV20-1 to TRBJ2-5; tentatively, D is TRBD1 (6 bases). In germline, CDR1 is DFQATT, CDR2 SNEGSKA (reference sequence). This CDR3 has 14 residues. Trimming removed 6 bases from V and 4 bases from J, with 18 bases in between.

The V gene is TRBV2, the J gene TRBJ1-2; D not certain. Trimming took off 8 bases at V and 8 bases at J, with 18 bases between the two ends. The CDR3 has 13 residues. Germline loops: CDR1 SNHLY, CDR2 FYNNEI. The CDR3 spells CASGRPVPWGYTF. The DNA of the CDR3 is TGTGCCAGCGGACGCCCAGTCCCTTGGGGCTACACCTTC. Using reference TRBV2 and TRBJ1-2 for the parts outside the CDR3, the full variable domain is EPEVTQTPSHQVTQMGQEVILRCVPISNHLYFYWYRQILGQKVEFLVSFYNNEISEKSEIFDDQFSVERPDGSNFTLKIRSTKLEDSAMYFCASGRPVPWGYTFGSGTRLTVV.

In this sample, this clonotype turned up once. The chain couples TRBV6-2 or TRBV6-3 to TRBJ1-5; D possibly corresponds to TRBD1 (6 bases). Germline CDR1 and CDR2: MNHEY and SVGEGT. Trimming pared 8 bases from V and 7 bases from J, leaving 18 bases between. This CDR3 has 14 residues. CDR3 amino acids: CASLRGGVSQPQHF. CDR3 DNA sequence: TGTGCCAGCCTCAGAGGGGGTGTTTCCCAGCCCCAGCATTTT.

The chain uses TRBV19 and TRBJ1-1, with D unresolved. Germline loops: CDR1 LNHDA, CDR2 SQIVND (reference sequence). CDR3 length equals 11 residues. V dropped 3 bases and J dropped 7 bases, with 6 bases sitting between them. As DNA, the CDR3 is TGTGCCAGTAGTATCCGTTTTGAAGCTTTCTTT. Its translation is CASSIRFEAFF.

CDR3 sequence (DNA): TGCAGTGCCCCCCCCCCAGGGGCGGGAGGAAACACCATATATTTT. Translating it yields CSAPPPGAGGNTIYF. The gene calls are TRBV20-1 and TRBJ1-3, with a tentative D call TRBD1 (6 bases). This CDR3 is 15 amino acids long. V was cut by 6 bases and J by 4 bases, with 19 bases left in between. Germline V gene sequence: CDR1 DFQATT, CDR2 SNEGSKA (reference sequence).

The chain combines TRBV7-9 with TRBJ2-7; a possible D gene is TRBD1 (5 bases). The DNA matches TRBJ2-5 better at its end, which makes the J call doubtful. The CDR3 is 11 amino acids. CDR1 and CDR2 (germline): SEHNR, FQNEAQ (reference sequence). The CDR3 loop reads CATGLQETQYF. The CDR3 DNA is TGTGCTACAGGTCTACAAGAGACCCAGTACTTC.

The chain couples TRBV20-1 to TRBJ2-2, with D possibly being TRBD2 (6 bases). Germline loops: CDR1 DFQATT, CDR2 SNEGSKA (reference sequence). CDR3 length: 17 amino acids. V was trimmed by 0 bases and J by 1 base, leaving 15 bases between them. This chain's CDR3 is CSARDRGAAGNTGELFF. The CDR3 coding sequence is TGCAGTGCTAGAGATCGTGGGGCAGCGGGGAACACCGGGGAGCTGTTTTTT.

The chain employs TRBV7-9 and TRBJ1-3; tentative D call: TRBD1 (5 bases). CDR3 length: 15 residues. V dropped 5 bases and J dropped 9 bases, with 20 bases sitting between them. The germline V gene encodes CDR1 SEHNR and CDR2 FQNEAQ (reference sequence). The CDR3 DNA reads TGTGCCAGCAGCCCCTCTAGGGCAGGGTCATTCACCATATATTTT. Its translation: CASSPSRAGSFTIYF.

The chain has TRBV7-7 and TRBJ2-7; 8 bases map to TRBD1. The CDR3 extends over 18 amino acids. The junction had 21 bases not matched to a gene; V was cut back by 5 bases and J by 6 bases. Germline CDR1 reads SSHAT; CDR2 reads FNYEAQ (reference sequence). The CDR3 sequence is CASSPGQGPLSGLIEQYF. The DNA for the CDR3 is TGTGCCAGCAGCCCCGGACAGGGCCCTTTGAGTGGGTTGATCGAGCAGTACTTC.

The chain has TRBV7-8 and TRBJ2-7; 8 bases align to TRBD1. The germline V gene encodes CDR1 SGHVS and CDR2 FQNEAQ. The CDR3 totals 17 residues. Germline trimming cut 1 base from V and 3 bases from J; bases unmatched to any gene: 11. DNA of the CDR3: TGTGCCAGCAGCTTAGAGGTCTTTTGGGACAGGTTCTACGAGCAGTACTTC. Translated, it gives CASSLEVFWDRFYEQYF. The full variable domain, rest sourced from reference TRBV7-8 and TRBJ2-7, is GAGVSQSPRYKVAKRGQDVALRCDPISGHVSLFWYQQALGQGPEFLTYFQNEAQLDKSGLPSDRFFAERPEGSVSTLKIQRTQQEDSAVYLCASSLEVFWDRFYEQYFGPGTRLTVT.

The chain is built from TRBV21-1 and TRBJ2-3; the table's TRBD1 call for D was not verified on the DNA. TRBV21-1 is labeled a pseudogene. The CDR3 loop spans 15 amino acids. For the CDR3, the DNA is TGTGCACACTACTTCCTCGTCCCCGGGGCAGATACGCAGTATTTT. Encoded protein: CAHYFLVPGADTQYF.

V usage is TRBV11-2 and J usage is TRBJ2-3; TRBD2 might be the D (5 bases). From germline, CDR1 is SGHAT and CDR2 FQNNGV. This CDR3 spans 14 amino acids. Trimming took off 0 bases at V and 7 bases at J, with 11 bases between the two ends. CDR3 in DNA: TGTGCCAGCAGCTTAGAACCCCAGACTAATACGCAGTATTTT. As protein: CASSLEPQTNTQYF.

This chain links TRBV21-1 with TRBJ1-2; the table calls TRBD1, which could not be checked here. TRBV21-1 is listed as a pseudogene. This CDR3 contains 16 residues. CDR3: CASSTRQDPPNYGYTF. The CDR3, as DNA: TGTGCCAGCAGCACTCGACAGGACCCTCCTAACTATGGCTACACCTTC.

The chain combines TRBV19 with TRBJ1-5, with 8 bases lining up with TRBD1. The junction had 7 bases not matched to a gene; V was cut back by 7 bases and J by 2 bases. CDR1 is LNHDA and CDR2 is SQIVND in the germline V gene (reference sequence). The length of the CDR3 is 15 residues. CDR3 region: CASKSDRGGNQPQHF. In DNA, the CDR3 is TGTGCCAGTAAGTCAGACAGGGGTGGCAATCAGCCCCAGCATTTT.

The chain carries TRBV28 and TRBJ1-6; 10 bases match TRBD1. Germline CDR1 reads MDHEN; CDR2 reads SYDVKM. The V gene end was trimmed by 1 base and the J gene end by 8 bases; junction bases not matched to a gene: 2. CDR3 size: 15 residues. This CDR3 reads CASSLSGQGYSPLHF. CDR3 DNA: TGTGCCAGCAGTTTATCGGGACAGGGGTATTCACCCCTCCACTTT.

V and J are TRBV4-1 and TRBJ1-1; no clear D. The CDR3 is made up of 13 amino acids. V dropped 3 bases and J dropped 4 bases, with 9 bases sitting between them. Looked up from germline, CDR1 is MGHRA and CDR2 is YSYEKL. The CDR3 sequence: CASSQGGITEAFF. The CDR3 DNA reads as TGCGCCAGCAGCCAGGGAGGGATCACTGAAGCTTTCTTT.

The chain couples TRBV7-9 to TRBJ2-4; 10 bases are shared with TRBD2. The V segment lost 1 base and the J segment 0 bases; nucleotides outside the gene matches: 9. This CDR3 is 19 amino acids long. Germline assignment: CDR1 SEHNR and CDR2 FQNEAQ (reference sequence). CDR3 residues: CASSLVLAGSYKAKNIQYF. CDR3 in DNA: TGTGCCAGCAGCTTAGTACTAGCGGGGTCCTACAAAGCCAAAAACATTCAGTACTTC.

The V gene is TRBV10-3, the J gene TRBJ1-3, with a possible D match to TRBD1 (6 bases). Germline V lookup: CDR1 ENHRY, CDR2 SYGVKD. With 7 bases removed from V and 7 bases from J, the gap between germline ends came to 20 bases. This CDR3 is built from 15 residues. CDR3 sequence: CAIKGAGVGSNTIYF. CDR3 in DNA: TGTGCCATCAAGGGTGCAGGGGTGGGGAGCAACACCATATATTTT.